Listed below are T cell receptor beta chains from one sample, sequenced in a study of blood T cells in healthy people across ages. TCRdb re-called the 5' RACE reads with MiXCR, one entry per CDR3 protein. The table shows some 1,500,000 distinct CDR3 sequences, with 35% to 45% occurring only once. The sample consisted of blood. These receptors were collected from a woman between 18 and 30 years old in good health. The CDR3 runs from the conserved cysteine through the conserved F or W. A D gene is named only where the DNA matches it firmly. Expanded clones get a size class; other rows say once, few or many, or leave the size out.

V gene,D gene,J gene,CDR3 length,clone size,CDR3 DNA,CDR3 protein
TRBV27,.,TRBJ2-7,14,few,TGTGCCAGCAGTCCTACCACCGGTCGCAATGAGCAGTACTTC,CASSPTTGRNEQYF
TRBV12-5,TRBD1,TRBJ2-4,16,.,TGTGCTAGTGGTTTGGTACTGGGACAGGGATCAGACATTCAGTACTTC,CASGLVLGQGSDIQYF
TRBV6-4,TRBD2,TRBJ2-3,15,many,TGTGCCAGCAGTGACAAGACTAGCGGAACAGATACGCAGTATTTT,CASSDKTSGTDTQYF
TRBV24-1,TRBD1,TRBJ2-1,14,.,TGTGCCACCAGTCCAGGGGGCAGCGACAATGAGCAGTTCTTC,CATSPGGSDNEQFF
TRBV7-9,.,TRBJ2-1,15,few,TGTGCCAGCAGCTCTTCCGGGACTCCCTACAATGAGCAGTTCTTC,CASSSSGTPYNEQFF
TRBV12-3/TRBV12-4,TRBD2,TRBJ2-4,19,.,TGTGCCAGCAGTTTAAGGACTAGCGGGGGGGCGGCGGCCAAAAACATTCAGTACTTC,CASSLRTSGGAAAKNIQYF
TRBV4-3,.,TRBJ2-7,15,.,TGCGCCAGCAGCCAGGTTTGGTCTAGCTCCTACGAGCAGTACTTC,CASSQVWSSSYEQYF
TRBV6-5,TRBD2,TRBJ2-1,13,.,TGTGCCAGCCGGGACTACGCCTCAAAGGAGCAGTTCTTC,CASRDYASKEQFF
TRBV7-8,.,TRBJ1-1,15,.,TGTGCCAGCAGCTTGGGGTCATCCATGAACACTGAAGCTTTCTTT,CASSLGSSMNTEAFF
TRBV7-8,.,TRBJ1-1,15,.,TGTGCCAGCAGCTTTTATCGTAAAATGAACACTGAAGCTTTCTTT,CASSFYRKMNTEAFF
TRBV9,TRBD1,TRBJ2-7,14,few,TGTGCCAGCAGCAGGGGACAGGGTCTCGACGAGCAGTACTTC,CASSRGQGLDEQYF
TRBV5-1,.,TRBJ2-1,17,.,TGCGCCAGCAGCTTGGGACAGAGGGAGAGCTCCTACAATGAGCAGTTCTTC,CASSLGQRESSYNEQFF
TRBV12-5,.,TRBJ1-1,13,.,TGTGCTAGTGGTTTGGAGGGGGGCCCTGAAGCTTTCTTT,CASGLEGGPEAFF
TRBV7-2,.,TRBJ2-1,12,.,TGTGCCAGCAGCATCATCCAAGAGACCCAGTTCTTC,CASSIIQETQFF
TRBV28,TRBD1,TRBJ1-2,15,many,TGTGCCAGCACCCTAAGCCTACAGGGGAACTATGGCTACACCTTC,CASTLSLQGNYGYTF
TRBV28,TRBD1,TRBJ2-3,16,.,TGTGCCAGCAGACCAACAGGGGACCCAAGCACAGATACGCAGTATTTT,CASRPTGDPSTDTQYF
TRBV25-1,.,TRBJ2-5,14,few,TGTGCCAGCAGTGAATATAGCGATCGAGAGACCCAGTACTTC,CASSEYSDRETQYF
TRBV4-3,.,TRBJ1-2,17,.,TGCGCCAGCAGCCAAGATGCCCACGGGGAGGGAAACTATGGCTACACCTTC,CASSQDAHGEGNYGYTF
TRBV2,.,TRBJ2-4,19,.,TGTGCCAGCAGTGGATTGGGCAGGGCAGAGGGATTAGCCAAAAACATTCAGTACTTC,CASSGLGRAEGLAKNIQYF
TRBV29-1,.,TRBJ1-1,14,.,TGCAGCTCCCACGGCGGACTGGGGAGCACTGAAGCTTTCTTT,CSSHGGLGSTEAFF
TRBV10-3,TRBD1,TRBJ2-3,12,.,TGTGTCACGCGGGCAGGGGGAGATACGCAGTATTTT,CVTRAGGDTQYF
TRBV27,.,TRBJ1-4,14,few,TGTGCCAGCGGGGCGAGGGGGTTTCGGGAAAAACTGTTTTTT,CASGARGFREKLFF
TRBV12-3/TRBV12-4,TRBD1,TRBJ2-1,15,once,TGTGCCAGCAGCCCCCGGGACAGGTGGTTGGATGAGCAGTTCTTC,CASSPRDRWLDEQFF
TRBV7-9,TRBD2,TRBJ2-1,14,.,TGTGCCAGCAGCCACACGACTAGCGCCAATGAGCAGTTCTTC,CASSHTTSANEQFF
TRBV7-6,.,TRBJ1-1,16,.,TGTGCCAGCAGCTTAGCGACATCACCGCCGAACACTGAAGCTTTCTTT,CASSLATSPPNTEAFF
TRBV4-1,TRBD1,TRBJ1-1,13,.,TGCGCCAGCAGCCAACAACAGGGGACTGCAGCTTTCTTT,CASSQQQGTAAFF
TRBV4-3,.,TRBJ2-3,14,.,TGCGCCAGCAGCCAAGAGCGGAAGACAGATACGCAGTATTTT,CASSQERKTDTQYF
TRBV6-6,TRBD1,TRBJ2-1,15,few,TGTGCCAGCAGTTACTCGGCCCAGGGGGCAGGTGAGCAGTTCTTC,CASSYSAQGAGEQFF
TRBV27,TRBD1,TRBJ1-5,14,.,TGTGCCAGCGGGACAGGGGCTAGCAATCAGCCCCAGCATTTT,CASGTGASNQPQHF
TRBV3-1,TRBD1,TRBJ2-5,14,.,TGTGCCAGCAGCCGACAGACAGGGCCAGAGACCCAGTACTTC,CASSRQTGPETQYF
TRBV7-2,TRBD2,TRBJ2-3,17,.,TGTGCCAGCAGCGCAGGCTCTCTAGCGGGGGTAAAAGATGCGCAGTATTTT,CASSAGSLAGVKDAQYF
TRBV7-2,.,TRBJ2-1,13,.,TGTGCCAGCAGCTTAGATTTCCGGATCGAGCAGTTCTTC,CASSLDFRIEQFF
TRBV12-3/TRBV12-4,.,TRBJ2-1,15,.,TGTGCCAGCAGTTTATGGGGCCGACTCTACAATGAGCAGTTCTTC,CASSLWGRLYNEQFF
TRBV30,TRBD1,TRBJ1-2,14,.,TGTGCCTGGAGTGAGGGACAGGGTGAGGTCGGCTACACCTTC,CAWSEGQGEVGYTF
TRBV28,.,TRBJ2-3,15,.,TGTGCCAGCAGTTTAAGAGGCAGGGGTGCAGATACGCAGTATTTT,CASSLRGRGADTQYF
TRBV5-6,TRBD1,TRBJ1-5,16,few,TGTGCCAGCAGCCACATCCCGGACAGGGACAATCAGCCCCAGCATTTT,CASSHIPDRDNQPQHF
TRBV24-1,.,TRBJ2-1,18,few,TGTGCCACCAGTGACTATCCCCGGACAGAAAGCTCCTACAATGAGCAGTTCTTC,CATSDYPRTESSYNEQFF
TRBV25-1,.,TRBJ2-7,16,.,TGTGCCAGCAGTGAATATAGGTCAGATTTTAACGATGAGCAGTACTTC,CASSEYRSDFNDEQYF
TRBV7-9,TRBD2,TRBJ2-5,15,.,TGTGCCAGCAGCATACTAGCGGGGGGCCGGGAGACCCAGTACTTC,CASSILAGGRETQYF
TRBV4-1,.,TRBJ2-7,17,.,TGCGCCAGCAGCCCTTGGGGTCAGGTATTAGGCTTGGACGAGCAGTACTTC,CASSPWGQVLGLDEQYF
TRBV20-1,TRBD2,TRBJ2-3,17,few,TGCAGTGCTAGAGGCGTAGCGGGACAAAGTAGCACAGATACGCAGTATTTT,CSARGVAGQSSTDTQYF
TRBV27,.,TRBJ1-2,13,many,TGTGCCAGCAGTTTCTCTCTCGCCCACGGCTACACCTTC,CASSFSLAHGYTF
TRBV29-1,TRBD2,TRBJ2-7,16,many,TGCAGCGTTGCTCTTCGACTAGCGATCAGCTCCTACGAGCAGTACTTC,CSVALRLAISSYEQYF
TRBV7-2,TRBD2,TRBJ2-3,17,few,TGTGCCAGCAGCCCCGGACTAGCGGGAGTCGCCCCAGATACGCAGTATTTT,CASSPGLAGVAPDTQYF